This entry features one TCR beta chain sequence. Its antigen is as yet unknown. Germline lookup yields CDR1 MNHNY and CDR2 SVGAGI (reference sequence). There are 14 residues in the CDR3. The V gene lost 7 bases and the J gene lost 5 bases, with 18 bases spanning the gap. Use of 60 Vbeta and 13 Jbeta primers characterized the PCR. Clones were sequenced by immunoSEQ multiplex PCR, and TCRdb holds only the in-frame ones, with some missing. The sample lists some 150,000 clones; approximately 80% were seen once. This record comes from a study of cytomegalovirus exposure and HLA in healthy donors. General study points: TCR beta chains associated with HLA were, in a later analysis, more clonally expanded than equally common others. As immune exposure information, only CMV serostatus was available.

This TCR came from a man between 25 and 39 years old in good health and CMV-seropositive. The sample consisted of PBMCs. This chain links TRBV6-6 with TRBJ2-7, with D uncertain. The CDR3 DNA reads TGTGCCAGCACCTATTCGAACGGGTTCGACGAGCAGTACTTC. It is translated as CASTYSNGFDEQYF.